The clone carrying this TCR beta chain was detected ten times or more. Its target is not known. Amplified TCR beta CDR3 regions derived from RNA transcripts. Using the HTBI primer set, a first-round RT-PCR was run on the TCR CDR3. TCRdb recomputed calls from the multiplex PCR reads with MiXCR, one row per CDR3 protein. The sample includes hundreds of thousands of distinct CDR3 sequences, 14% to 15% of them seen just once. The entry originates in a study of T cells in Graves' hyperthyroidism and ophthalmopathy. CDR3 length: 12 residues. V was trimmed by 3 bases and J by 4 bases, leaving 6 bases between them. The study included ophthalmopathy patients with Clinical Activity Score at least 3, NOSPECS grade at least 4 and duration under 3 months. PBMCs were obtained from about 9 ml fresh peripheral blood. The study, taken as a whole, reports: Most clonotypes expanded in thyroid above 0.001 were likewise present in blood.

This chain joins TRBV12-3 or TRBV12-4 and TRBJ1-1; D not certain. The source material was blood. This clonotype was sampled from a middle-aged woman with Graves' ophthalmopathy. The CDR3 nucleotides are TGTGCCAGCAGTTTGACGGTCACTGAAGCTTTCTTT. This codes for CASSLTVTEAFF.